In its sample, the clone carrying this TCR beta chain was seen a few times. The sample originates from a study of human T cells and chemical hapten exposure. V lost 2 bases and J lost 2, with 14 bases in between. From germline, CDR1 is SGDLS and CDR2 YYNGEE. The CDR3 has 16 residues. Time point noted: pre-sensitization, week 0. The treatment is: therapeutic diphenylcyclopropenone sensitization with weekly scalp DPC. Participating donors were patients with alopecia, aged 18 to 70 years, considered appropriate candidates for DPC. Per the original data handling: Individual samples carried between roughly 23,224 and 750,000 TCRs, with roughly 96,000 as the median. TCRdb re-analysed the RACE reads in MiXCR, keeping a single row per CDR3 protein. TCRdb's processing, not the authors', yielded these V and J calls. The sample consists of tens of thousands of distinct CDR3 sequences, 11% of them appearing once.

The sequence derives from a woman aged 45-59 years with alopecia areata. Some clones in this sample may be carry-over from other donors' samples. This rearrangement joins TRBV9 to TRBJ1-5; D uncertain. The sample was whole blood, taken in connection with sensitization to the hapten diphenylcyclopropenone (DPC). The CDR3 region has the DNA TGTGCCAGCAGCGTTTTAGGGTGTCTGGGCAATCAGCCCCAGCATTTT. It translates to CASSVLGCLGNQPQHF.